Below are 30 T cell receptor beta chains sequenced from a single sample in a study of beta chain features in type 1 diabetes. Every isolated RNA sample was fully reverse transcribed, so sequencing captured expressed TCRB transcripts. Using immunoSEQ multiplex PCR, the repertoire was profiled, and TCRdb retains in-frame clones only, with some absent. The sample yields about 230,000 clones, 9.6% seen once. Sequenced: naive CD4+ T cells from blood. The receptors stem from a woman in her late teens or twenties in good health.

This clone was seen only a few times. The J gene is TRBJ2-7, the V gene TRBV5-1, with 15 bases aligning to TRBD2. There are 16 residues in the CDR3. The V gene's germline CDR1 is SGHRS and CDR2 YFSETQ. The V segment lost 4 bases and the J segment 3 bases; nucleotides outside the gene matches: 5. CDR3 sequence reads: CASSVGLAGGYYEQYF. Written as DNA, the CDR3 is TGCGCCAGCAGCGTTGGACTAGCGGGAGGGTACTACGAGCAGTACTTC.

The V call is TRBV11-2, the J call TRBJ1-1, with 7 bases lining up with TRBD1. CDR3 length: 17 amino acids. Trimming at V came to 4 bases and at J to 0 bases, leaving 11 bases not matched to a gene. Germline V gene sequence: CDR1 SGHAT, CDR2 FQNNGV. The CDR3 spells CASSSTTGAQVNTEAFF. The CDR3 coding sequence is TGTGCCAGCAGCTCAACTACAGGGGCCCAGGTGAACACTGAAGCTTTCTTT. Variable domain in full (rest from reference TRBV11-2 and TRBJ1-1): EAGVAQSPRYKIIEKRQSVAFWCNPISGHATLYWYQQILGQGPKLLIQFQNNGVVDDSQLPKDRFSAERLKGVDSTLKIQPAKLEDSAVYLCASSSTTGAQVNTEAFFGQGTRLTVV.

The chain couples TRBV29-1 to TRBJ1-1; TRBD1 matches 7 bases. The CDR3 consists of 14 residues. V was pared by 4 bases and J by 1 base, with 6 bases of the junction left unmatched. CDR1 and CDR2 (germline): SQVTM, ANQGSEA. CDR3 nucleotides: TGCAGCGTTGCAATGAGGGACAGGAACACTGAAGCTTTCTTT. Residues: CSVAMRDRNTEAFF.

The V call is TRBV7-8, the J call TRBJ2-7; D might be TRBD2 (6 bases). Between the trimmed V and J ends, which lost 5 bases and 4 bases, there was a span of 15 bases. This CDR3 is built from 14 residues. CDR1 and CDR2 from the germline V gene are SGHVS and FQNEAQ. The CDR3, as DNA: TGTGCCAGCAGCCAGGGACTTCCCCCTTACGAGCAGTACTTC. It codes for CASSQGLPPYEQYF.

V and J are TRBV29-1 and TRBJ2-3, with D hard to call. The CDR3 totals 14 residues. V lost 4 bases, J lost 3 bases, and 14 bases lay in between. Germline V gene lookup returns CDR1 SQVTM and CDR2 ANQGSEA. The CDR3 coding sequence is TGCAGCGTTGCCTTAGGTGGGCGAACAGATACGCAGTATTTT. Residues: CSVALGGRTDTQYF.

The chain carries TRBV18 and TRBJ1-2, with 10 bases fitting TRBD1. Looked up from germline, CDR1 is KGHSH and CDR2 is LQKENI. This CDR3 region has 14 residues. J lost 7 bases, V lost 6 bases, and 8 bases had no gene match. Written as DNA, the CDR3 is TGTGCCAGCTCCAACACGGACAGGGGGGCTGGCTACACCTTC. This encodes CASSNTDRGAGYTF.

This clone was observed a handful of times. The genes are TRBV4-2 and TRBJ1-5; TRBD1 aligns across 8 bases. The CDR3 totals 17 residues. V lost 0 bases and J lost 5; bases outside the gene matches: 9. CDR1 and CDR2 from the germline V gene are LGHNA and YNFKEQ. The chain's CDR3 is CASSQDITGGYHQPQHF. CDR3 nucleotides: TGTGCCAGCAGCCAAGATATAACAGGGGGTTACCATCAGCCCCAGCATTTT.

There are a few counts of this clone. This chain connects TRBV28 to TRBJ1-1; D uncertain. From germline, CDR1 is MDHEN and CDR2 SYDVKM. Trimming stripped 3 bases from V and 6 bases from J, with 14 bases between. The CDR3 covers 14 residues. The CDR3 spells CASSFTWQASEAFF. In DNA, the CDR3 is TGTGCCAGCAGTTTTACCTGGCAGGCCTCTGAAGCTTTCTTT.

This clone showed up just once. V gene TRBV27 combines with J gene TRBJ1-2; 7 nucleotides match TRBD1. Trimming removed 2 bases from V and 6 bases from J; junction bases left unmatched: 6. The length of the CDR3 is 14 residues. Per germline, CDR1 MNHEY and CDR2 SMNVEV (reference sequence). As DNA, the CDR3 is TGTGCCAGCAGTTTAAAACCAGGGGGTCATGGCTACACCTTC. Its translation: CASSLKPGGHGYTF.

DNA of the CDR3: TGTGCCTGGAGTGTACTACTAGCGGTTCACGAGCAGTACTTC. Residues: CAWSVLLAVHEQYF. This chain links TRBV30 with TRBJ2-7, with TRBD2 matching over 8 bases. The CDR3 runs to 14 residues. The junction had 6 bases not matched to a gene; V was cut back by 0 bases and J by 5 bases. Germline V gives CDR1 GTSNPN, CDR2 SVGIG (reference sequence).

In this sample, this clone turned up a few times. This chain uses TRBV30 with TRBJ2-7, with D unclear. Germline CDR1 and CDR2: GTSNPN and SVGIG (reference sequence). The CDR3 runs 11 residues. The V end lost 3 bases, the J end lost 4 bases, and 7 bases lay between the germline ends. The CDR3 sequence: CAWRAEYEQYF. The CDR3 DNA is TGTGCCTGGAGGGCGGAGTACGAGCAGTACTTC.

Only a few counts were recorded for this clone. This chain joins TRBV9 and TRBJ2-7, with D possibly matching TRBD2 (5 bases). The germline V gene encodes CDR1 SGDLS and CDR2 YYNGEE. The V gene lost 1 base and the J gene lost 1 base, with 9 bases spanning the gap. The CDR3 has 14 residues. The CDR3 region is CASSVLSGSYEQYF. In nucleotides, the CDR3 is TGTGCCAGCAGCGTACTCAGCGGATCCTACGAGCAGTACTTC.

V gene TRBV29-1 combines with J gene TRBJ1-1; 7 bases map to TRBD1. This CDR3 has 12 residues. The V segment lost 5 bases and the J segment 4 bases; nucleotides outside the gene matches: 4. Germline assignment: CDR1 SQVTM and CDR2 ANQGSEA. The CDR3 sequence is CSVLTGVTEAFF. CDR3 DNA: TGCAGCGTTCTCACAGGGGTCACTGAAGCTTTCTTT.

V and J are TRBV18 and TRBJ2-2; maybe TRBD2 (5 bases). Trimming took 2 bases from V and 0 from J, leaving 7 bases between them. The germline CDR1 and CDR2 sequences are KGHSH and LQKENI. The CDR3 totals 15 residues. The CDR3 DNA reads as TGTGCCAGCTCACCAAAGGGAGCGAACACCGGGGAGCTGTTTTTT. Amino acids: CASSPKGANTGELFF.

The chain links TRBV6-1 to TRBJ2-5; D not certain. The V and J ends lost 5 bases and 8 bases respectively, with 12 bases between them. Germline-derived CDR1 and CDR2 are MNHNS and SASEGT. The CDR3 is made up of 12 amino acids. The DNA for the CDR3 is TGTGCCAGCAGTCCAAATCCCGGTACCCAGTACTTC. Protein sequence: CASSPNPGTQYF.

This clone was picked up a small number of times. This chain links TRBV5-1 with TRBJ2-1, with TRBD2 identical over 11 bases. The germline gives CDR1 SGHRS, CDR2 YFSETQ. The CDR3 length is 16 residues. J was trimmed by 7 bases and V by 0 bases; bases with no gene match: 6. The CDR3 nucleotides read TGCGCCAGCAGCTTGGGATCTAGCGGGAGGTTAAATGAGCAGTTCTTC. Translating gives CASSLGSSGRLNEQFF.

The rearrangement uses TRBV5-1 and TRBJ2-1; 11 nucleotides align to TRBD2. This CDR3 is built from 15 residues. Losses at the gene ends were 6 bases for V and 5 bases for J; bases not matched to a gene: 7. CDR1 is SGHRS, CDR2 YFSETQ, per germline. In DNA form, the CDR3 reads TGCGCCAGCACCTATAGCGGGGGGGCCAACAATGAGCAGTTCTTC. It translates to CASTYSGGANNEQFF.

CDR3 coding DNA: TGTGCCTGGGGCCCTGGACTAGCGGGAAATGAGCAGTTCTTC. It is translated as CAWGPGLAGNEQFF. The rearrangement joins TRBV30 to TRBJ2-1; 12 bases line up with TRBD2. Germline CDR1 and CDR2: GTSNPN and SVGIG (reference sequence). The CDR3 totals 14 residues. V trimming: 5 bases; J trimming: 7 bases; junction bases outside the gene matches: 6.

The chain combines TRBV30 with TRBJ1-2; D may be TRBD1 (5 bases). V was shortened by 5 bases and J by 8 bases, with 9 bases between the two germline ends. The CDR3 loop spans 10 amino acids. CDR1 is GTSNPN and CDR2 is SVGIG in the germline V gene (reference sequence). CDR3 amino acids: CAWGAIGYTF. CDR3 bases: TGTGCCTGGGGGGCGATAGGCTACACCTTC.

This clone was seen just once. This chain joins TRBV6-5 and TRBJ2-1; 7 bases are shared with TRBD1. The V gene end was trimmed by 4 bases and the J gene end by 7 bases; junction bases not matched to a gene: 13. This CDR3 contains 16 residues. In germline, CDR1 is MNHEY, CDR2 SVGAGI. As DNA, the CDR3 is TGTGCCAGCAGTTCTTACAGGGGTTCCTCGGAGAATGAGCAGTTCTTC. As protein: CASSSYRGSSENEQFF.

V gene TRBV5-1 combines with J gene TRBJ2-1; D possibly corresponds to TRBD1 (6 bases). CDR3 length equals 15 residues. Germline loops: CDR1 SGHRS, CDR2 YFSETQ. Trimming cost V 0 bases and J 3 bases, with 10 bases left between them. As DNA, the CDR3 is TGCGCCAGCAGCTTGGGACAGGTTCACTACAATGAGCAGTTCTTC. Translation: CASSLGQVHYNEQFF.

This clone was seen more than once but under ten times. V and J are TRBV7-2 and TRBJ1-4, with TRBD1 matching 7 bases. The germline gives CDR1 SGHTA, CDR2 FQGNSA. CDR3 length: 14 residues. V trimming: 1 base; J trimming: 4 bases; junction bases outside the gene matches: 0. The CDR3 DNA reads as TGTGCCAGCAGCTTAGGGGACAGTAATGAAAAACTGTTTTTT. The encoded protein is CASSLGDSNEKLFF. Supplemented by reference TRBV7-2 and TRBJ1-4, the full variable domain reads GAGVSQSPSNKVTEKGKDVELRCDPISGHTALYWYRQSLGQGLEFLIYFQGNSAPDKSGLPSDRFSAERTGGSVSTLTIQRTQQEDSAVYLCASSLGDSNEKLFFGSGTQLSVL.

This clone has more than one count but fewer than ten. The chain recombines TRBV5-1 with TRBJ2-1, with D possibly matching TRBD2 (7 bases). The germline V gene encodes CDR1 SGHRS and CDR2 YFSETQ. The CDR3 totals 16 residues. Deletions cut 0 bases from V and 2 bases from J, with 12 bases between. CDR3 sequence (DNA): TGCGCCAGCAGCTTGGCCGAGGGGGGGCCCTACAATGAGCAGTTCTTC. It encodes CASSLAEGGPYNEQFF.

V and J are TRBV27 and TRBJ2-2; D is unresolved. The CDR3 spans 13 residues. V was cut by 6 bases and J by 6 bases, with 11 bases left in between. Per the germline V gene, CDR1 is MNHEY and CDR2 is SMNVEV (reference sequence). CDR3 protein: CASSHKFAGELFF. The CDR3 DNA reads as TGTGCCAGCAGCCACAAATTCGCCGGGGAGCTGTTTTTT.

This sequence joins TRBV9 and TRBJ1-6; TRBD1 matches at 9 bases. V gave up 0 bases and J gave up 10 bases; unmatched junction bases: 5. The CDR3 length is 15 residues. The germline CDR1 and CDR2 sequences are SGDLS and YYNGEE. The CDR3 DNA follows: TGTGCCAGCAGCGTAGTTGGGACAGGGCTGTCACCCCTCCACTTT. Protein sequence: CASSVVGTGLSPLHF. Full variable domain (remainder filled in from reference TRBV9 and TRBJ1-6): DSGVTQTPKHLITATGQRVTLRCSPRSGDLSVYWYQQSLDQGLQFLIQYYNGEERAKGNILERFSAQQFPDLHSELNLSSLELGDSALYFCASSVVGTGLSPLHFGNGTRLTVT.

The chain uses TRBV6-1 and TRBJ1-5; weak D call: TRBD1 (5 bases). The V end lost 11 bases, the J end lost 2 bases, and 13 bases lay between the germline ends. The V gene's germline CDR1 is MNHNS and CDR2 SASEGT. CDR3 length: 13 amino acids. The CDR3: CACIGGGNQPQHF. The CDR3 DNA reads TGTGCCTGTATCGGGGGGGGCAATCAGCCCCAGCATTTT.

The chain is built from TRBV5-1 and TRBJ2-6; 8 bases map to TRBD2. With 0 bases clipped from V and 0 bases from J, the junction kept 2 bases outside the gene matches. Germline CDR1 and CDR2: SGHRS and YFSETQ. This CDR3 is built from 17 residues. CDR3 nucleotides: TGCGCCAGCAGCTTGGGCAGCGGGAGCTCTGGGGCCAACGTCCTGACTTTC. Translation gives CASSLGSGSSGANVLTF. Variable domain in full (rest from reference TRBV5-1 and TRBJ2-6): KAGVTQTPRYLIKTRGQQVTLSCSPISGHRSVSWYQQTPGQGLQFLFEYFSETQRNKGNFPGRFSGRQFSNSRSEMNVSTLELGDSALYLCASSLGSGSSGANVLTFGAGSRLTVL.

In this sample, this clone turned up a few times. The CDR3 sequence: CASSWSRERGYTF. Written as DNA, the CDR3 is TGTGCCAGCAGCTGGAGCCGGGAGCGGGGCTACACCTTC. The chain employs TRBV5-4 and TRBJ1-2; D is unclear. V was trimmed by 3 bases and J by 8 bases, leaving 14 bases between them. This CDR3 spans 13 amino acids. CDR1 and CDR2 (germline): SGHNT, YYREEE (reference sequence).

CDR3 bases: TGTGCCAGCAGCCCCTTAGGGGCCAACGTCCTGACTTTC. Translating it yields CASSPLGANVLTF. The chain has TRBV6-1 and TRBJ2-6; D not resolved. Germline V gene sequence: CDR1 MNHNS, CDR2 SASEGT. The CDR3 consists of 13 residues. V lost 6 bases and J 4 bases, leaving 7 bases between the germline ends.

In DNA, the CDR3 is TGTGCCAGCAGATTAGCGGGAGGGCCACAGACCCAGTACTTC. The encoded protein is CASRLAGGPQTQYF. The V call is TRBV5-6, the J call TRBJ2-5; 11 bases match TRBD2. Trimming cost V 5 bases and J 6 bases; bases outside gene matches: 6. The CDR3 runs to 14 residues. Germline-derived CDR1 and CDR2 are SGHDT and YYEEEE.